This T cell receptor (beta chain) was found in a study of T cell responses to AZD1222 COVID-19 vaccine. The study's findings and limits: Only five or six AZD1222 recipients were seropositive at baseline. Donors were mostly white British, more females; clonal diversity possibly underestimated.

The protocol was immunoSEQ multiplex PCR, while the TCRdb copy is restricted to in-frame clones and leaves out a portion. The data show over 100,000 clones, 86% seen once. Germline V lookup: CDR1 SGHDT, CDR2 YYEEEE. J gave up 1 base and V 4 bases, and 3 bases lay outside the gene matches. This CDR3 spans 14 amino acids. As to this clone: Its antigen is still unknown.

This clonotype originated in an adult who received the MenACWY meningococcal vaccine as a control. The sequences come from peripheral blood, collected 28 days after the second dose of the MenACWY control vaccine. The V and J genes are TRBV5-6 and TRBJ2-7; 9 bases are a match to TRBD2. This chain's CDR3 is CASSPSGESYEQYF. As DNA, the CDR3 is TGTGCCAGCAGCCCTAGCGGGGAGTCCTACGAGCAGTACTTC.